The 23 T cell receptor beta chains below come from one sample, sequenced in a study of cytomegalovirus exposure and HLA in healthy donors (dated by TCRdb to the late 2010s). To prepare the library, the immunoSEQ multiplex PCR assay was applied. For the multiplex PCR, a mixture combining 60 forward primers for TCR Vbeta segments and 13 reverse primers for TCR Jbeta segments was used. Drawn from immuneACCESS, this table holds only the in-frame rearrangements with V and J called that TCRdb kept. Clones are partly lost; checked studies trace under half to an unresolved V gene and leave the rest unexplained. The sample includes some 120,000 clones, with roughly two thirds observed a single time. The ten largest clones take up approximately 1.5% of the sample. Sequenced material: PBMCs. The receptors stem from a man aged 30 to 39 in good health and CMV-seropositive.

This chain uses TRBV4-3 with TRBJ1-2; the D is unclear. Trimming removed 3 bases at V and 4 bases at J, with 12 bases between. CDR3 length equals 14 residues. In germline, CDR1 is LGHNA, CDR2 YSLEER. The CDR3 nucleotides read TGCGCCAGCAGCCACTCCCACGGTGCCTATGGCTACACCTTC. This sequence encodes CASSHSHGAYGYTF.

The genes are TRBV10-3 and TRBJ1-2, with TRBD1 identical over 8 bases. CDR1 is ENHRY and CDR2 is SYGVKD in the germline V gene. This CDR3 is 13 amino acids long. The junction had 6 bases not matched to a gene; V was cut back by 7 bases and J by 5 bases. The CDR3 nucleotides read TGTGCCATCACCGAGACAGGGGAATATGGCTACACCTTC. This encodes CAITETGEYGYTF.

This clone has only a few counts. V and J are TRBV10-3 and TRBJ1-5, with D perhaps TRBD1 (5 bases). Trimming cost V 4 bases and J 3 bases, with 7 bases left between them. This CDR3 has 13 amino acids. Germline CDR1 reads ENHRY; CDR2 reads SYGVKD. The CDR3 coding sequence is TGTGCCATCAGTGGACAGCACAATCAGCCCCAGCATTTT. This encodes CAISGQHNQPQHF.

This clone has only one observation. The chain couples TRBV5-3 to TRBJ2-7; maybe TRBD2 (6 bases). TRBV5-3 is reported as an ORF; its role is uncertain. The CDR3 totals 11 residues. V was cut by 4 bases and J by 4 bases, with 6 bases left in between. CDR3 in amino acids: CARSGGYEQYF. The CDR3 DNA sequence: TGTGCCAGAAGCGGGGGGTACGAGCAGTACTTC.

V gene TRBV27 combines with J gene TRBJ2-5, with 7 bases matching TRBD2. Germline CDR1 reads MNHEY; CDR2 reads SMNVEV (reference sequence). The V and J ends lost 8 bases and 4 bases, in that order; junction bases with no gene match: 13. The CDR3 sequence is 15 residues long. CDR3 sequence: CASGLWAGAGETQYF. CDR3 bases: TGTGCCAGCGGCTTATGGGCGGGAGCGGGAGAGACCCAGTACTTC.

The V gene is TRBV30, the J gene TRBJ2-3, with D perhaps TRBD2 (5 bases). Trimming shortened V by 2 bases and J by 2 bases, and 20 bases separated the two germline ends. CDR1 and CDR2 (germline): GTSNPN, SVGIG (reference sequence). This CDR3 contains 17 residues. For the CDR3, the DNA is TGTGCCTGGAGTCTAATTTTGACTACTTCCACCACAGATACGCAGTATTTT. This codes for CAWSLILTTSTTDTQYF.

V gene TRBV29-1 combines with J gene TRBJ2-2, with D perhaps matching TRBD2 (7 bases). Trimming pared 6 bases from V and 5 bases from J, leaving 16 bases between. This CDR3 has 14 amino acids. Germline V gives CDR1 SQVTM, CDR2 ANQGSEA. CDR3 in amino acids: CSVRGGASTGELFF. The DNA of the CDR3 is TGCAGCGTGAGGGGGGGGGCAAGTACCGGGGAGCTGTTTTTT.

This clone was found a few times. The chain joins TRBV5-4 to TRBJ2-2, with TRBD1 identical over 10 bases. Germline CDR1 and CDR2: SGHNT and YYREEE (reference sequence). This CDR3 comprises 14 residues. The V and J ends lost 8 bases and 4 bases, in that order; junction bases with no gene match: 5. The DNA of the CDR3 is TGTGCCAGTCAGGACAGGGGGGGCACCGGGGAGCTGTTTTTT. This sequence encodes CASQDRGGTGELFF.

This chain's CDR3 is CASSLSDRSSYNEQFF. The CDR3 nucleotides read TGTGCCAGCAGTCTCTCAGATAGGAGCTCCTACAATGAGCAGTTCTTC. The rearrangement links TRBV28 to TRBJ2-1, with D hard to call. The V gene's germline CDR1 is MDHEN and CDR2 SYDVKM. The CDR3 runs to 16 residues. The V gene lost 5 bases and the J gene lost 0 bases, with 14 bases spanning the gap. Full variable domain (rest looked up from reference TRBV28 and TRBJ2-1): DVKVTQSSRYLVKRTGEKVFLECVQDMDHENMFWYRQDPGLGLRLIYFSYDVKMKEKGDIPEGYSVSREKKERFSLILESASTNQTSMYLCASSLSDRSSYNEQFFGPGTRLTVL.

There are a few counts of this clone. J is TRBJ2-5 and V is TRBV11-2; a weak D match, TRBD2 (5 bases). Trimming shortened V by 3 bases and J by 1 base, and 21 bases separated the two germline ends. Germline V lookup: CDR1 SGHAT, CDR2 FQNNGV. The CDR3 is 18 amino acids. CDR3 coding DNA: TGTGCCAGCAGCTTCAACTTACAGTGGTTGGGAGTCCAAGAGACCCAGTACTTC. This codes for CASSFNLQWLGVQETQYF.

This clone was seen a few times. CDR3 residues: CASSLAVGGGGSYEQYF. The CDR3 DNA sequence: TGTGCCAGCAGCTTAGCCGTTGGGGGGGGCGGCTCCTACGAGCAGTACTTC. J is TRBJ2-7 and V is TRBV11-2; D may be TRBD2 (7 bases). CDR3 length: 17 residues. Trimming removed 1 base from V and 0 bases from J, with 16 bases in between. The germline gives CDR1 SGHAT, CDR2 FQNNGV.

The DNA for the CDR3 is TGTGCCAGCAGCCCCAGGGTAGGGTACAATGAGCAGTTCTTC. Translated: CASSPRVGYNEQFF. The V and J genes are TRBV7-3 and TRBJ2-1, with D possibly being TRBD1 (5 bases). Deletions cut 5 bases from V and 4 bases from J, with 12 bases between. Germline V gene sequence: CDR1 SGHTA, CDR2 FQGTGA. The CDR3 totals 14 residues.

The rearrangement uses TRBV28 and TRBJ1-2, with TRBD1 matching 7 bases. V shed 4 bases and J 8 bases; nucleotides not matched to a gene: 10. Germline CDR1 is MDHEN and CDR2 is SYDVKM. The CDR3 extends over 14 amino acids. CDR3 sequence reads: CASSSDREVEGYTF. DNA for the CDR3: TGTGCCAGCAGTTCCGACAGGGAGGTTGAGGGCTACACCTTC.

The V gene is TRBV28, the J gene TRBJ1-4; no clear D gene. The germline CDR1 and CDR2 sequences are MDHEN and SYDVKM. The V end was cut by 7 bases, the J end by 4 bases, with 19 bases between. The CDR3 extends over 16 amino acids. DNA of the CDR3: TGTGCCAGCACCCCCAACGGGTGGGGAGGTAATGAAAAACTGTTTTTT. Protein product: CASTPNGWGGNEKLFF.

The chain recombines TRBV28 with TRBJ2-7; 7 bases map to TRBD1. The CDR3 has 15 residues. The J segment lost 5 bases and the V segment lost 7 bases, leaving 14 bases of the junction unmatched. The V gene's germline CDR1 is MDHEN and CDR2 SYDVKM. CDR3 coding DNA: TGTGCCAGCAACCCGACAGGGCCTTTGAGCAACGAGCAGTACTTC. Translated, it gives CASNPTGPLSNEQYF.

In its sample, this clone was seen a few times. The V and J genes are TRBV28 and TRBJ2-6, with D hard to call. With 9 bases removed from V and 0 bases from J, the gap between germline ends came to 3 bases. Germline loops: CDR1 MDHEN, CDR2 SYDVKM. The CDR3 is 12 residues long. This CDR3 is CASRSGANVLTF. In DNA, the CDR3 is TGTGCCAGTCGCTCTGGGGCCAACGTCCTGACTTTC.

This clone was seen a few times. CDR3 DNA sequence: TGTGCCAGCAGTGGGACTAGCGGGGGCACAGATACGCAGTATTTT. Translated: CASSGTSGGTDTQYF. The chain combines TRBV6-4 with TRBJ2-3, with TRBD2 matching 12 bases. The length of the CDR3 is 15 residues. V shed 4 bases, J shed 1 base, and the junction held 0 bases outside the gene matches. The V gene's germline CDR1 is MRHNA and CDR2 SNTAGT.

The genes are TRBV6-1 and TRBJ2-5, with TRBD1 matching 7 bases. This CDR3 contains 14 residues. Per germline, CDR1 MNHNS and CDR2 SASEGT. J gave up 0 bases and V 7 bases, and 5 bases lay outside the gene matches. Here the CDR3 DNA reads TGTGCCAGCAACCCAGACAGGGACCAAGAGACCCAGTACTTC. Encoded protein: CASNPDRDQETQYF.

This clone was observed a few times. The rearrangement links TRBV2 to TRBJ2-1; 8 positions match TRBD2. The CDR3 extends over 15 amino acids. From germline, CDR1 is SNHLY and CDR2 FYNNEI. V was clipped by 5 bases and J by 5 bases; unmatched bases: 8. CDR3 residues: CASSLGLAGNNEQFF. The CDR3 DNA is TGTGCCAGCAGTTTAGGGCTAGCGGGCAACAATGAGCAGTTCTTC.

The V and J genes are TRBV7-2 and TRBJ2-3, with 10 bases fitting TRBD1. Germline CDR1 SGHTA, CDR2 FQGNSA. CDR3 length: 14 amino acids. V was clipped by 7 bases and J by 3 bases; unmatched bases: 4. The CDR3 sequence: CASKRDRGTDTQYF. The DNA for the CDR3 is TGTGCCAGCAAACGGGACAGGGGAACAGATACGCAGTATTTT.

The V call is TRBV29-1, the J call TRBJ2-7; 8 nucleotides agree with TRBD1. The CDR3 is 12 amino acids. CDR1 is SQVTM and CDR2 is ANQGSEA in the germline V gene. Trimming cost V 7 bases and J 6 bases; bases outside gene matches: 8. The CDR3 region is CSGRQGPCEQYF. The CDR3 DNA reads as TGCAGCGGCCGACAGGGGCCCTGCGAGCAGTACTTC.

This rearrangement joins TRBV7-2 to TRBJ2-1; tentatively, D is TRBD2 (6 bases). Trimming left V 5 bases short and J 3 bases short, with 23 bases between. The CDR3 runs 18 residues. Germline loops: CDR1 SGHTA, CDR2 FQGNSA. The CDR3 DNA reads TGTGCCAGCAGCCTATTATTAGGGACCGGGACTCTCTACAATGAGCAGTTCTTC. Amino acids: CASSLLLGTGTLYNEQFF.

The chain combines TRBV28 with TRBJ1-3, with a weak D call TRBD1 (5 bases). The CDR3 has 14 amino acids. CDR1 and CDR2 (germline): MDHEN, SYDVKM. Trimming removed 3 bases from V and 9 bases from J, with 15 bases in between. CDR3 protein: CASSLVGREATIYF. The DNA of the CDR3 is TGTGCCAGCAGTTTGGTGGGCAGGGAGGCCACCATATATTTT.